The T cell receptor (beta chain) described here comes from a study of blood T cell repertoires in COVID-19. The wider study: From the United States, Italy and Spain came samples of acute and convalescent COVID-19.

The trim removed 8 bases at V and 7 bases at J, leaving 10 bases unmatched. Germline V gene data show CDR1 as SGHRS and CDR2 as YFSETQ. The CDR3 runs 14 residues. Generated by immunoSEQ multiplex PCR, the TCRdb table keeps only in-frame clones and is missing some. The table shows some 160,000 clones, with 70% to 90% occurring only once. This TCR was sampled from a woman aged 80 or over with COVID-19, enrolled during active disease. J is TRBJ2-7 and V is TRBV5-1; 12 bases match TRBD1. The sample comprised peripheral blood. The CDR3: CASTPGQGAGEQYF. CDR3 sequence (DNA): TGCGCCAGTACACCGGGACAGGGGGCGGGAGAGCAGTACTTC.